The 9 T cell receptor beta chains in this list originate from one sample, sequenced in a study of T cell repertoires in cytomegalovirus infection. A single record per CDR3 protein comes from TCRdb applying MiXCR to the reads. The data show over 85,000 distinct CDR3 sequences, 16% seen once. Source material: PBMCs. The receptors originated from a human donor in good health (CMV status not recorded). Some clones in this sample may be carry-over from other donors' samples.

The rearrangement links TRBV7-9 to TRBJ2-5; 7 bases are shared with TRBD1. CDR3 size: 16 residues. Trimming cost V 3 bases and J 4 bases; bases outside gene matches: 11. CDR1 SEHNR and CDR2 FQNEAQ come from the germline V gene (reference sequence). The CDR3, as DNA: TGTGCCAGCAGCTTCTCCGGGACAGCAATTATAGAGACCCAGTACTTC. It is translated as CASSFSGTAIIETQYF.

In this sample, this clonotype turned up once. The V call is TRBV20-1, the J call TRBJ1-5, with D possibly being TRBD1 (5 bases). Germline-derived CDR1 and CDR2 are DFQATT and SNEGSKA (reference sequence). V lost 3 bases and J lost 6, with 15 bases in between. CDR3 size: 14 residues. CDR3 protein: CSASIGGGAQPQHF. The CDR3 DNA reads as TGCAGTGCTAGTATTGGTGGAGGGGCTCAGCCCCAGCATTTT.

This clonotype was seen at least ten times. The rearrangement joins TRBV7-2 to TRBJ2-7; D may be TRBD1 (5 bases). The germline CDR1 and CDR2 sequences are SGHTA and FQGNSA. The CDR3 totals 15 residues. Trimming took off 8 bases at V and 0 bases at J, with 17 bases between the two ends. CDR3 bases: TGTGCCAGCCAAGCTTTAAGGGGAAGCTCCTACGAGCAGTACTTC. Translated: CASQALRGSSYEQYF.

This clonotype was counted between two and nine times. This chain connects TRBV29-1 to TRBJ2-7, with TRBD1 matching 10 bases. The CDR3 consists of 16 residues. V was pared by 6 bases and J by 0 bases, with 11 bases of the junction left unmatched. Per germline, CDR1 SQVTM and CDR2 ANQGSEA. The CDR3 nucleotides are TGCAGCGTGCCGGGACAGGGGTCAAGAAGCTCCTACGAGCAGTACTTC. Translation gives CSVPGQGSRSSYEQYF.

This clonotype showed up just a few times. The chain carries TRBV30 and TRBJ2-1, with TRBD1 identical over 8 bases. The germline CDR1 and CDR2 sequences are GTSNPN and SVGIG (reference sequence). V shed 3 bases and J 8 bases; nucleotides not matched to a gene: 12. This CDR3 is 15 amino acids long. This chain's CDR3 is CAWREGRGLVDEQFF. For the CDR3, the DNA is TGTGCCTGGAGGGAGGGCAGGGGGCTGGTCGATGAGCAGTTCTTC.

The rearrangement joins TRBV20-1 to TRBJ1-2, with D possibly TRBD1 on 6 matching bases. The CDR3 has 19 amino acids. The germline V and J ends were trimmed by 0 bases and 3 bases, with 26 bases remaining between them. Germline CDR1 reads DFQATT; CDR2 reads SNEGSKA (reference sequence). In DNA form, the CDR3 reads TGCAGTGCTAGAGATAAGAAAGTCTCAGGGGTTGGCCGCGACTATGGCTACACCTTC. Translated, it gives CSARDKKVSGVGRDYGYTF.

Worth noting for this clonotype: A much larger clone lies a single base off, so this may be a read error. This sequence joins TRBV7-8 and TRBJ2-7; D is uncertain. Germline V gene data show CDR1 as SGHVS and CDR2 as FQNEAQ. The CDR3 is 13 amino acids. The CDR3 sequence: CASSLASLYEQHF. As DNA, the CDR3 is TGTGCCAGCAGCTTAGCATCTCTATACGAGCAGCACTTC.

This clonotype was seen repeatedly, ten times or more. The chain couples TRBV7-2 to TRBJ1-6; tentatively, D is TRBD1 (5 bases). Germline lookup yields CDR1 SGHTA and CDR2 FQGNSA. The CDR3 spans 14 residues. Trimming removed 1 base at V and 8 bases at J, with 9 bases between. CDR3 region: CASSLGQGYSPLHF. CDR3 DNA sequence: TGTGCCAGCAGCTTAGGGCAGGGTTATTCACCCCTCCACTTT.

This rearrangement joins TRBV12-3 or TRBV12-4 to TRBJ2-4; 7 bases match TRBD1. The CDR3 length is 14 residues. Trimming cost V 5 bases and J 16 bases; bases outside gene matches: 17. DNA of the CDR3: TGTGCCAGCAGTCGAACTCGACAGGGCCCCCTTGCTTACTTC. Its translation is CASSRTRQGPLAYF.